This T cell receptor beta chain was obtained from a study of T cells in Graves' hyperthyroidism and ophthalmopathy. Study results and limitations: Among thyroid clonotypes expanded above 0.001, most also appeared in blood. Ophthalmopathy was told apart from stable hyperthyroidism by a 13 V-J model. Ophthalmopathy onset followed model prediction by a median approximately 5.9 months.

Each 10 ml fresh peripheral blood draw supplied the PBMCs. Between the trimmed V and J ends, which lost 5 bases and 6 bases, there was a span of 11 bases. The CDR3 loop spans 12 amino acids. This clonotype was seen ten or more times. Its antigen is not identified. The investigators amplified TCR beta CDR3 regions from RNA transcripts. First-round RT-PCR of the TCR CDR3 relied on the HTBI primer set. TCRdb re-derived calls from the multiplex PCR reads in MiXCR, one entry per CDR3 protein. The sample includes approximately 610,000 distinct CDR3 sequences, approximately 14% of them seen just once. V and J are TRBV12-3 or TRBV12-4 and TRBJ2-7; D unclear. Sequenced sample: blood. This clonotype originated in a woman between 40 and 55 years old with Graves' ophthalmopathy. This CDR3 reads CASSNSPPEQYF. The DNA for the CDR3 is TGTGCCAGCAGTAATTCCCCTCCCGAGCAGTACTTC.